This TCR beta chain was recovered during a study of human T cells and chemical hapten exposure. Looking at the study overall: Read at 6 days, the patch tests placed 0.01% DPC on the upper back. Patients, largely female, had alopecia areata, totalis or universalis.

Sample time point: pre-sensitization, week 0. Specified treatment: therapeutic diphenylcyclopropenone sensitization with weekly scalp DPC. Within the library, unique molecular identifiers were attached to each individual cDNA molecule. One entry per CDR3 protein results from TCRdb running MiXCR on the RACE reads. The data contain approximately 50,000 distinct CDR3 sequences, over 9% of them singletons. This clonotype has a count of ten or more. V lost 6 bases to trimming and J lost 1 base, with 9 bases between them. The V gene's germline CDR1 is MNHEY and CDR2 SVGEGT. The CDR3 has 13 residues. Material: whole blood, obtained in connection with sensitization to the hapten diphenylcyclopropenone (DPC). The origin of this receptor is a woman aged 40 to 50 with alopecia areata. Some clones in this sample may be carry-over from other donors' samples. The chain uses TRBV6-2 or TRBV6-3 and TRBJ1-1; D perhaps matches TRBD1 (5 bases). For the CDR3, the DNA is TGTGCCAGCAGCCTGACAGAGAACACTGAAGCTTTCTTT. This gives the protein CASSLTENTEAFF.